The 8 T cell receptor beta chains presented below share a single source sample, sequenced in a study of T cell responses to AZD1222 COVID-19 vaccine. TCRdb's table, derived via immunoSEQ multiplex PCR, lists solely in-frame clones and lacks some. The data show around 110,000 clones, roughly nine tenths seen once. Source: peripheral blood, taken 28 days after the second AZD1222 dose. These receptors originate from an adult who received the AZD1222 COVID-19 vaccine.

The CDR3 nucleotides are TGTGCCAGCAGCCTACCGGCTAGCGAGACCGGGGGAACCCAGTACTTC. Translating it yields CASSLPASETGGTQYF. The rearrangement joins TRBV28 to TRBJ2-5; possible D gene TRBD2, 6 bases. Germline CDR1 MDHEN, CDR2 SYDVKM. The CDR3 totals 16 residues. The V and J ends lost 6 bases and 8 bases respectively, with 25 bases between them.

Written as DNA, the CDR3 is TGCGCCAGCAGCCTCGGGACAGGGGAATCAGATACGCAGTATTTT. Residues: CASSLGTGESDTQYF. The chain uses TRBV5-1 and TRBJ2-3; 10 nucleotides agree with TRBD1. CDR3 length: 15 amino acids. Germline V gives CDR1 SGHRS, CDR2 YFSETQ. The V segment lost 4 bases and the J segment 4 bases; nucleotides outside the gene matches: 6.

The rearrangement links TRBV2 to TRBJ1-5, with a possible D match to TRBD1 (5 bases). Trimming pared 7 bases from V and 5 bases from J, leaving 15 bases between. The CDR3 is 14 amino acids. Germline V lookup: CDR1 SNHLY, CDR2 FYNNEI. CDR3 amino acids: CASTPWGGDQPQHF. CDR3 bases: TGTGCCAGCACCCCGTGGGGGGGGGATCAGCCCCAGCATTTT.

V and J are TRBV28 and TRBJ2-5, with 7 positions matching TRBD2. The junction had 11 bases not matched to a gene; V was cut back by 6 bases and J by 4 bases. CDR1 is MDHEN and CDR2 is SYDVKM in the germline V gene. There are 15 residues in the CDR3. Here the CDR3 DNA reads TGTGCCAGCAGCATGCCCCGGGGCGGGAGAGAGACCCAGTACTTC. Its translation: CASSMPRGGRETQYF. Together with reference TRBV28 and TRBJ2-5, the CDR3 gives the full variable domain: DVKVTQSSRYLVKRTGEKVFLECVQDMDHENMFWYRQDPGLGLRLIYFSYDVKMKEKGDIPEGYSVSREKKERFSLILESASTNQTSMYLCASSMPRGGRETQYFGPGTRLLVL.

This sequence joins TRBV28 and TRBJ1-3; TRBD1 is a possible D gene (5 bases). The germline gives CDR1 MDHEN, CDR2 SYDVKM. The CDR3 is 14 residues long. Trimming shortened V by 2 bases and J by 8 bases, and 13 bases separated the two germline ends. The CDR3 region is CASSLQGSGDTIYF. The DNA for the CDR3 is TGTGCCAGCAGTTTACAGGGATCGGGAGACACCATATATTTT.

The chain is built from TRBV5-3 and TRBJ1-5; D is perhaps TRBD1 (5 bases). TRBV5-3 carries the ORF label, with uncertain function. V dropped 0 bases and J dropped 1 base, with 11 bases sitting between them. There are 16 residues in the CDR3. The DNA of the CDR3 is TGTGCCAGAAGCTTGGAAGCCAGGGCAAGCAATCAGCCCCAGCATTTT. Translation: CARSLEARASNQPQHF.

CDR3 in amino acids: CSVGVFNTEAFF. CDR3 sequence (DNA): TGCAGCGTTGGCGTTTTTAACACTGAAGCTTTCTTT. The chain recombines TRBV29-1 with TRBJ1-1; the D is unclear. Deletions cut 4 bases from V and 2 bases from J, with 8 bases between. This CDR3 region has 12 residues. CDR1 is SQVTM, CDR2 ANQGSEA, per germline.

The chain carries TRBV28 and TRBJ1-2; D might be TRBD1 (6 bases). The V end was cut by 6 bases, the J end by 6 bases, with 14 bases between. The CDR3 has 13 amino acids. Germline V lookup: CDR1 MDHEN, CDR2 SYDVKM. CDR3 region: CASSLTYRDGYTF. For the CDR3, the DNA is TGTGCCAGCAGCCTGACCTACAGGGATGGCTACACCTTC.